These 24 T cell receptor beta chains came from one sample sequenced in a study of T-cell reconstitution after alpha-beta-depleted transplantation in children. Preparation of the TCRbeta library involved a method that used unique molecular identifiers. TCRdb recomputed calls from the PCR reads with MiXCR, one row per CDR3 protein. The sample holds around 270,000 distinct CDR3 sequences, about a tenth seen once. Sequencing was performed on PBMCs, taken before TCRalphabeta/CD19-depleted stem cell transplant. The source is a boy under two years old with acute myeloid leukemia, due to receive a stem cell transplant.

This clonotype occurred many times. The chain is built from TRBV7-8 and TRBJ2-2; the match to TRBD1 covers 8 bases. This CDR3 region has 14 residues. V was pared by 5 bases and J by 6 bases, with 5 bases of the junction left unmatched. Per the germline V gene, CDR1 is SGHVS and CDR2 is FQNEAQ. The CDR3 DNA is TGTGCCAGCAGCCTACCGACAGGGGCCGGGGAGCTGTTTTTT. This codes for CASSLPTGAGELFF. The full variable domain, with the rest looked up from reference TRBV7-8 and TRBJ2-2, is GAGVSQSPRYKVAKRGQDVALRCDPISGHVSLFWYQQALGQGPEFLTYFQNEAQLDKSGLPSDRFFAERPEGSVSTLKIQRTQQEDSAVYLCASSLPTGAGELFFGEGSRLTVL.

This clonotype is a singleton in its sample. No conserved phenylalanine or tryptophan ends this CDR3, so it is likely a read error. The chain joins TRBV12-3 or TRBV12-4 to TRBJ2-5; no reliable D call. The CDR3 is made up of 12 amino acids. Trimming removed 3 bases at V and 4 bases at J, with 6 bases between. The CDR3 DNA reads as TGTGCCAGCAGTTTGTCCCTAGAGACCCAGTACCTC. Its translation is CASSLSLETQYL.

This sequence joins TRBV20-1 and TRBJ1-5; 9 bases agree with TRBD1. V shed 5 bases, J shed 5 bases, and the junction held 10 bases outside the gene matches. The V gene's germline CDR1 is DFQATT and CDR2 SNEGSKA (reference sequence). The CDR3 contains 15 residues. The CDR3 region has the DNA TGCAGTGCTTCGACAGGGGGGTTCCTATATCAGCCCCAGCATTTT. It codes for CSASTGGFLYQPQHF.

This clonotype was seen many times. This rearrangement joins TRBV20-1 to TRBJ1-6; D gene ambiguous. The CDR3 is 12 amino acids. V lost 0 bases and J 9 bases, leaving 6 bases between the germline ends. CDR1 and CDR2 from the germline V gene are DFQATT and SNEGSKA (reference sequence). Written as DNA, the CDR3 is TGCAGTGCTAGAGATCCTTTTTCACCCCTCCACTTT. Amino acids: CSARDPFSPLHF.

Ten or more counts support this clonotype. The V and J genes are TRBV5-1 and TRBJ1-1; tentatively, D is TRBD1 (5 bases). Trimming pared 0 bases from V and 8 bases from J, leaving 8 bases between. The CDR3 consists of 12 residues. CDR1 and CDR2 from the germline V gene are SGHRS and YFSETQ. DNA for the CDR3: TGCGCCAGCAGCTTGGCAGGGCTAGAAGCTTTCTTT. Its translation: CASSLAGLEAFF.

This chain connects TRBV5-5 to TRBJ1-5; D gene uncertain. V was trimmed by 1 base and J by 0 bases, leaving 11 bases between them. The CDR3 runs 16 residues. The germline gives CDR1 SGHKS, CDR2 YYEKEE (reference sequence). CDR3 residues: CASSLRPSGSNQPQHF. Here the CDR3 DNA reads TGTGCCAGCAGCTTGCGTCCTTCCGGTAGCAATCAGCCCCAGCATTTT.

This clonotype was observed a few times. The rearrangement joins TRBV20-1 to TRBJ2-7, with unresolved D. This CDR3 comprises 15 residues. Trimming stripped 4 bases from V and 0 bases from J, with 16 bases between. Germline-derived CDR1 and CDR2 are DFQATT and SNEGSKA (reference sequence). In DNA, the CDR3 is TGCAGTGCTACAACTGTGGGCTCCTTCTCCTACGAGCAGTACTTC. Its protein is CSATTVGSFSYEQYF.

This clonotype was observed at least ten times. The J gene is TRBJ2-5, the V gene TRBV9; D uncertain. CDR1 is SGDLS and CDR2 is YYNGEE in the germline V gene. Trimming removed 0 bases at V and 2 bases at J, with 8 bases between. CDR3 length: 14 amino acids. The DNA of the CDR3 is TGTGCCAGCAGCGTAGAGGACGATCAAGAGACCCAGTACTTC. As protein: CASSVEDDQETQYF.

This clonotype has at least ten counts. V and J are TRBV7-2 and TRBJ2-7; D is unclear. V shed 0 bases and J shed 2 bases, with 11 bases lying between them. CDR1 and CDR2 from the germline V gene are SGHTA and FQGNSA. This CDR3 is 15 amino acids long. CDR3 DNA sequence: TGTGCCAGCAGCTTAGCGCTCGGGCCCGCCTACGAGCAGTACTTC. As protein: CASSLALGPAYEQYF.

There are many counts of this clonotype. This sequence joins TRBV12-3 or TRBV12-4 and TRBJ2-5; perhaps TRBD1 as D (5 bases). V was clipped by 6 bases and J by 2 bases, with 13 bases between them. The CDR3 sequence is 14 residues long. CDR3 region: CASREGVWQETQYF. The CDR3 nucleotides are TGTGCCAGCAGGGAAGGGGTTTGGCAAGAGACCCAGTACTTC.

This clonotype occurred many times. This chain joins TRBV21-1 and TRBJ2-7; the table's D call, TRBD1, has no DNA check behind it. TRBV21-1 is classified as a pseudogene. This CDR3 has 11 residues. The CDR3 sequence is CASCWAYEQYF. Written as DNA, the CDR3 is TGTGCCAGCTGTTGGGCGTACGAGCAGTACTTC.

This clonotype was observed a handful of times. The chain uses TRBV27 and TRBJ2-7; D not resolved. Trimming shortened V by 7 bases and J by 5 bases, and 9 bases separated the two germline ends. Germline CDR1 and CDR2: MNHEY and SMNVEV (reference sequence). This CDR3 has 11 amino acids. CDR3 DNA sequence: TGTGCCAGCATATCAGCACACGAGCAGTACTTC. Protein: CASISAHEQYF.

This clonotype was observed a handful of times. The V call is TRBV20-1, the J call TRBJ2-3; 14 bases line up with TRBD2. Germline trimming cut 0 bases from V and 3 bases from J; bases unmatched to any gene: 11. The germline V gene encodes CDR1 DFQATT and CDR2 SNEGSKA (reference sequence). This CDR3 spans 19 amino acids. The CDR3: CSARDPRTGTSGSTDTQYF. Here the CDR3 DNA reads TGCAGTGCTAGAGACCCCCGAACCGGGACTAGCGGGAGTACAGATACGCAGTATTTT.

This clonotype was observed many times. The V call is TRBV10-3, the J call TRBJ1-2; TRBD1 aligns across 7 bases. The CDR3 contains 12 residues. J gave up 8 bases and V 3 bases, and 3 bases lay outside the gene matches. Germline V gives CDR1 ENHRY, CDR2 SYGVKD. Here the CDR3 reads CAISDDREGYTF. For the CDR3, the DNA is TGTGCCATCAGTGACGACAGGGAGGGCTACACCTTC.

This clonotype was counted many times. The chain carries TRBV5-1 and TRBJ1-1, with D perhaps TRBD1 (5 bases). The V gene's germline CDR1 is SGHRS and CDR2 YFSETQ. V lost 7 bases, J lost 4 bases, and 14 bases lay in between. The CDR3 runs to 13 residues. The CDR3 DNA reads TGCGCCAGCGATCCGGGGGGTAGCACTGAAGCTTTCTTT. Protein product: CASDPGGSTEAFF.

This clonotype showed up many times. The V call is TRBV5-4, the J call TRBJ2-2, with D possibly matching TRBD2 (7 bases). Germline V CDR1 and CDR2: SGHNT, YYREEE (reference sequence). CDR3 size: 15 residues. V was clipped by 4 bases and J by 2 bases, with 12 bases between them. CDR3 protein: CASSQGGLNTGELFF. The CDR3 nucleotides read TGTGCCAGCAGCCAAGGGGGACTAAACACCGGGGAGCTGTTTTTT.

A few counts support this clonotype. The chain combines TRBV27 with TRBJ2-2; D call uncertain. The CDR3 has 12 amino acids. V shed 5 bases and J shed 7 bases, with 8 bases lying between them. The germline V gene has CDR1 MNHEY and CDR2 SMNVEV (reference sequence). CDR3 in amino acids: CASSRPDGELFF. CDR3 nucleotide sequence: TGTGCCAGCAGTCGACCGGACGGGGAGCTGTTTTTT.

This clonotype was seen at least ten times. The V call is TRBV20-1, the J call TRBJ2-4; 14 bases are a match to TRBD2. Germline V gives CDR1 DFQATT, CDR2 SNEGSKA (reference sequence). The V and J ends lost 3 bases and 8 bases, in that order; junction bases with no gene match: 0. The CDR3 loop spans 13 amino acids. For the CDR3, the DNA is TGCAGTGCTAGGGGACTAGCGGGGGACATTCAGTACTTC. Amino acid sequence: CSARGLAGDIQYF.

This clonotype was recorded many times. The gene calls are TRBV12-3 or TRBV12-4 and TRBJ2-1; D gene ambiguous. Trimming stripped 6 bases from V and 3 bases from J, with 6 bases between. This CDR3 has 12 amino acids. The CDR3 DNA follows: TGTGCCAGCAGCTACAGCTACAATGAGCAGTTCTTC. Protein product: CASSYSYNEQFF.

This rearrangement joins TRBV29-1 to TRBJ2-7; no definite D call. The CDR3 covers 13 residues. Germline V lookup: CDR1 SQVTM, CDR2 ANQGSEA. The V and J ends lost 4 bases and 0 bases respectively, with 10 bases between them. The CDR3 DNA reads as TGCAGCGTTGTGGGTAGGGCCTCCTACGAGCAGTACTTC. Translated, it gives CSVVGRASYEQYF.

The rearrangement joins TRBV12-3 or TRBV12-4 to TRBJ2-4; D ambiguous. The CDR3 sequence is 17 residues long. Trimming pared 5 bases from V and 2 bases from J, leaving 19 bases between. CDR3 sequence: CASSGEGIRASKNIQYF. CDR3 bases: TGTGCCAGCAGTGGGGAAGGGATTAGGGCATCCAAAAACATTCAGTACTTC.

This clonotype came up many times. The chain employs TRBV3-1 and TRBJ2-1, with 12 bases fitting TRBD2. Germline CDR1 reads LGHDT; CDR2 reads YNNKEL (reference sequence). J lost 9 bases, V lost 1 base, and 4 bases had no gene match. This CDR3 has 15 amino acids. CDR3 nucleotides: TGTGCCAGCAGCCAAGGGACTAGCGGGGTTGGTGAGCAGTTCTTC. Protein sequence: CASSQGTSGVGEQFF.

The V call is TRBV20-1, the J call TRBJ2-1, with TRBD2 matching 15 bases. Looked up from germline, CDR1 is DFQATT and CDR2 is SNEGSKA (reference sequence). This CDR3 comprises 17 residues. The V and J ends lost 2 bases and 2 bases, in that order; junction bases with no gene match: 4. The CDR3: CSARSGLAGGTYNEQFF. CDR3 coding DNA: TGCAGTGCTAGATCAGGACTAGCGGGAGGGACCTACAATGAGCAGTTCTTC.

There are many counts of this clonotype. This chain joins TRBV7-2 and TRBJ2-7, with 8 positions matching TRBD1. V lost 1 base, J lost 3 bases, and 8 bases stayed unmatched. This CDR3 has 16 residues. Germline V gives CDR1 SGHTA, CDR2 FQGNSA. CDR3 sequence (DNA): TGTGCCAGCAGCTTAGAGGCGGCTGGACAGGGCTACGAGCAGTACTTC. Protein product: CASSLEAAGQGYEQYF.